This T cell receptor (beta chain) appears in the sequencing data of a study of T cell responses to AZD1222 COVID-19 vaccine. Regarding the study as a whole: Females outnumbered males among donors, who were mostly white British; clonal diversity was possibly underestimated.

Concerning this clone: Antigen specificity is unknown.

Assay: immunoSEQ multiplex PCR; the TCRdb copy retains only in-frame clones and omits some. Found here are 150,000 to 200,000 clones, roughly 90% of them singletons; the top ten hold about 3%. The CDR3 is 16 amino acids. The V end was cut by 2 bases, the J end by 2 bases, with 13 bases between. Germline V lookup: CDR1 LGHDT, CDR2 YNNKEL (reference sequence). The specimen was peripheral blood, collected on day 0 of AZD1222 vaccination. The TCR sequence derives from an adult in good health. The chain carries TRBV3-1 (or the pseudogene TRBV3-2) and TRBJ1-3; D is unresolved. The CDR3 DNA is TGTGCCAGCAGCCAACGGACGGGGAGGGCTGGAAACACCATATATTTT. Translation gives CASSQRTGRAGNTIYF.